This TCR beta chain was retrieved from a study of T cells in Graves' hyperthyroidism and ophthalmopathy. Study at large: At initial diagnosis, before any treatment had begun, peripheral blood was obtained. Findings and limits, study-wide: Researchers found most expanded thyroid clonotypes above 0.001 in blood as well.

The CDR3 is 14 residues long. J gave up 4 bases and V 4 bases, and 6 bases lay outside the gene matches. Ophthalmopathy patients had Clinical Activity Score at least 3, NOSPECS grade at least 4, duration under 3 months. Exclusions: uncontrolled infection, other autoimmune disease, pregnancy, lactation. There were TCR beta CDR3 regions amplified from RNA transcripts. HTBI primers were the set used in a first-round RT-PCR of the TCR CDR3. MiXCR, applied by TCRdb to the multiplex PCR reads, yields one record per CDR3 protein. The top ten hold 17% of the sample, which has 500,000 or so distinct CDR3 sequences, roughly 15% seen once. This clonotype was seen repeatedly, ten times or more. Its antigen is undetermined.

This clonotype was sampled from a woman aged 18-29 years with Graves' ophthalmopathy. Material: blood. The chain has TRBV12-3 or TRBV12-4 and TRBJ2-5, with 7 bases identical to TRBD2. The DNA of the CDR3 is TGTGCCAGCAGTTCGACTAGCACGTTAGAGACCCAGTACTTC. It yields the protein CASSSTSTLETQYF.